These T cell receptor beta chains were read from a single sample in a study of identical twins. MiXCR, applied by TCRdb to the 5' RACE reads, yields one record per CDR3 protein. The table has about 240,000 distinct CDR3 sequences, approximately 7.8% seen once; the top ten hold 5.4%. These data also formed part of another study, on yellow fever vaccine responses in identical twins.

Sequenced material: CD8+ T cells sorted from blood. The receptors stem from a woman aged 18-29 years in good health. Both conserved end residues are trimmed from each CDR3. The D gene is left open where the match is weak.

cdr3_aa | j_call | v_call | d_call
ASSPIGPRNEQF | TRBJ2-1 | TRBV4-1 | NA
ASSLKLADYEQY | TRBJ2-7 | TRBV27 | TRBD2
ASSLSGIFGYT | TRBJ1-2 | TRBV27 | NA
SVETGTGFAF | TRBJ1-1 | TRBV29-1 | TRBD1
SVETRDGYT | TRBJ1-2 | TRBV29-1 | NA
ASSPRTLPDTGELF | TRBJ2-2 | TRBV5-1 | NA
ASSQGSAPTNEKLF | TRBJ1-4 | TRBV3-1 | NA
ASSIPIGQGGRETQY | TRBJ2-5 | TRBV5-6 | TRBD1
ASSSGTAQETQY | TRBJ2-5 | TRBV7-9 | NA
ASCRGISTDTQY | TRBJ2-3 | TRBV12-3/TRBV12-4 | NA
ASSELGDETQY | TRBJ2-5 | TRBV25-1 | NA
SAREYGETEAF | TRBJ1-1 | TRBV20-1 | NA
ASSLRVPTEAF | TRBJ1-1 | TRBV27 | NA
ASSLKLAGGLVGNEQF | TRBJ2-1 | TRBV5-1 | TRBD2
ASSQLAGGIDTQY | TRBJ2-3 | TRBV4-1 | TRBD2
ASSFRGGRAF | TRBJ1-1 | TRBV12-3/TRBV12-4 | NA
ASRSDSPGNYGYT | TRBJ1-2 | TRBV7-8 | NA
ASSLQGVYGYT | TRBJ1-2 | TRBV12-3/TRBV12-4 | NA
ASSLSPGSNTEAF | TRBJ1-1 | TRBV11-2 | NA
AGLPRETQY | TRBJ2-5 | TRBV28 | NA
SVRQKAGSLYTDTQY | TRBJ2-3 | TRBV29-1 | NA
ASTFLTSAETQY | TRBJ2-5 | TRBV28 | NA
ASSPATGSAF | TRBJ1-1 | TRBV3-1 | TRBD1
ASSFRGNTEAF | TRBJ1-1 | TRBV27 | NA
ASSLRSSGAYNEQF | TRBJ2-1 | TRBV12-3/TRBV12-4 | TRBD2
ASSDTGLGGFADTQY | TRBJ2-3 | TRBV6-1 | TRBD2
ASSSGGADTQY | TRBJ2-3 | TRBV6-1 | TRBD2
ASSFRDREFDTQY | TRBJ2-3 | TRBV5-1 | TRBD1
ATSRTGFGYGYT | TRBJ1-2 | TRBV24-1 | NA
ATSRAPGVTPSGANVLT | TRBJ2-6 | TRBV15 | NA
SVVQGATNEKLF | TRBJ1-4 | TRBV29-1 | TRBD1
SAEDRDSYNEQF | TRBJ2-1 | TRBV20-1 | TRBD1
SARDGGSGESDTQY | TRBJ2-3 | TRBV20-1 | TRBD2